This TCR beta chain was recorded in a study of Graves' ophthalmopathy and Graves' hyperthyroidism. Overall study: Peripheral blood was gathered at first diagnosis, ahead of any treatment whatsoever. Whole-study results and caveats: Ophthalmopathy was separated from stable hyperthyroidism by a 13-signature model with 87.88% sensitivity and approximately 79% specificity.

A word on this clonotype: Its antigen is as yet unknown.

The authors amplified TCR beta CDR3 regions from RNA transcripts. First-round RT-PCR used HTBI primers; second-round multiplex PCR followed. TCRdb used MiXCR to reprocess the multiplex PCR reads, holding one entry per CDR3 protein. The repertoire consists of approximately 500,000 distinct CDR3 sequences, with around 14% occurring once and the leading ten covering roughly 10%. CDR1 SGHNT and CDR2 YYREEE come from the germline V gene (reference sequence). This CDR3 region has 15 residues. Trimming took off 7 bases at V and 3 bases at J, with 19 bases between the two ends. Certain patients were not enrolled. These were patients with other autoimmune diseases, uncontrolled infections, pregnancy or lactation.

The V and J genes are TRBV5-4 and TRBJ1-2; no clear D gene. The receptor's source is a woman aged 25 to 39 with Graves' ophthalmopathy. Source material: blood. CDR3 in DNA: TGTGCCAGCTGCCCCTGGGAGCGGCCGCACTATGGCTACACCTTC. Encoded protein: CASCPWERPHYGYTF. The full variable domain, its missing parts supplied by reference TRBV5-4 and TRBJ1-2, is ETGVTQSPTHLIKTRGQQVTLRCSSQSGHNTVSWYQQALGQGPQFIFQYYREEENGRGNFPPRFSGLQFPNYSSELNVNALELDDSALYLCASCPWERPHYGYTFGSGTRLTVV.